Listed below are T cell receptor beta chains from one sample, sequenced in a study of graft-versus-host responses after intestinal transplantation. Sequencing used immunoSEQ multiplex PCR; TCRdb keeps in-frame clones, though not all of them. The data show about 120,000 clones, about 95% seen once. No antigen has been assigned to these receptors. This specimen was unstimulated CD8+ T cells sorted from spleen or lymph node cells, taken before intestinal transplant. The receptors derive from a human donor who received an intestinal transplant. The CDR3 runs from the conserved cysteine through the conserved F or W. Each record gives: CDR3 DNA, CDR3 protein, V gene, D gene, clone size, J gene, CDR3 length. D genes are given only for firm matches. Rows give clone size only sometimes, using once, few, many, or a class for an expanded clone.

CDR3 DNA: TGTGCCAGCAGCCTCCTACAGGGTAGCGAGCAGTACTTC; CDR3 protein: CASSLLQGSEQYF; V gene: TRBV5-6; D gene: NA; clone size: NA; J gene: TRBJ2-7; CDR3 length: 13
CDR3 DNA: TGTGCCAGCTGGAGCAGGGCGATGGCTAGCAATCAGCCCCAGCATTTT; CDR3 protein: CASWSRAMASNQPQHF; V gene: TRBV28; D gene: NA; clone size: NA; J gene: TRBJ1-5; CDR3 length: 16
CDR3 DNA: TGTGCCAGTAGTATAACAACAGGGGCCTACTACGAGCAGTACTTC; CDR3 protein: CASSITTGAYYEQYF; V gene: TRBV19; D gene: TRBD1; clone size: NA; J gene: TRBJ2-7; CDR3 length: 15
CDR3 DNA: TGTGCCAGCGAGGGAGGTTTGTTAGATACGCAGTATTTT; CDR3 protein: CASEGGLLDTQYF; V gene: TRBV28; D gene: NA; clone size: NA; J gene: TRBJ2-3; CDR3 length: 13
CDR3 DNA: TGCGCCAGCAGCCAAGGAGTATCAGATACGCAGTATTTT; CDR3 protein: CASSQGVSDTQYF; V gene: TRBV4-3; D gene: NA; clone size: NA; J gene: TRBJ2-3; CDR3 length: 13
CDR3 DNA: TGTGCCACCAGCAGAGCAGGGGCGAACACTGAAGCTTTCTTT; CDR3 protein: CATSRAGANTEAFF; V gene: TRBV15; D gene: NA; clone size: NA; J gene: TRBJ1-1; CDR3 length: 14
CDR3 DNA: TGTGCCAGTAGGACAAAAGGGTACGGATCGGGGGTGGATACGCAGTATTTT; CDR3 protein: CASRTKGYGSGVDTQYF; V gene: TRBV19; D gene: NA; clone size: NA; J gene: TRBJ2-3; CDR3 length: 17
CDR3 DNA: TGCGCCAGCAGCCAAGACGGGAGGACTGGACGATTTTACGAGCAGTACTTC; CDR3 protein: CASSQDGRTGRFYEQYF; V gene: TRBV4-1; D gene: TRBD2; clone size: NA; J gene: TRBJ2-7; CDR3 length: 17
CDR3 DNA: TGTGCCAGCAGCTTCCGGGACTACCTAAACACCGGGGAGCTGTTTTTT; CDR3 protein: CASSFRDYLNTGELFF; V gene: TRBV13; D gene: TRBD2; clone size: few; J gene: TRBJ2-2; CDR3 length: 16
CDR3 DNA: TGTGCCAGCAGTGCAACTCCGGGACAGGATTTCGGCGAGCAGTACTTC; CDR3 protein: CASSATPGQDFGEQYF; V gene: TRBV28; D gene: TRBD1; clone size: NA; J gene: TRBJ2-7; CDR3 length: 16
CDR3 DNA: TGTGCCATCTCGGGGGGCGGCCTAGGATCACCCCTCCACTTT; CDR3 protein: CAISGGGLGSPLHF; V gene: TRBV28; D gene: NA; clone size: NA; J gene: TRBJ1-6; CDR3 length: 14
CDR3 DNA: TGTGCCAGCAGTTCCTCAACTCGGACTAGCGGGACAGTCACCTACGAGCAGTACTTC; CDR3 protein: CASSSSTRTSGTVTYEQYF; V gene: TRBV28; D gene: TRBD2; clone size: NA; J gene: TRBJ2-7; CDR3 length: 19
CDR3 DNA: TGTGCCAGCAGCTTAGGGGTAAATTCACCCCTCCACTTT; CDR3 protein: CASSLGVNSPLHF; V gene: TRBV13; D gene: NA; clone size: NA; J gene: TRBJ1-6; CDR3 length: 13
CDR3 DNA: TGTGCCAGCAGCTTACGCCCCGGGACTAGCGAATACCGAGAGCAGTTCTTC; CDR3 protein: CASSLRPGTSEYREQFF; V gene: TRBV7-6; D gene: TRBD2; clone size: NA; J gene: TRBJ2-1; CDR3 length: 17
CDR3 DNA: TGTGCCAGTAGTCCTAGGGTGTGGGGGGAGCTGTTTTTT; CDR3 protein: CASSPRVWGELFF; V gene: TRBV19; D gene: NA; clone size: NA; J gene: TRBJ2-2; CDR3 length: 13
CDR3 DNA: TGTGCCAGCAGTTACGGGGGGCCCGATCAGCCCCAGCATTTT; CDR3 protein: CASSYGGPDQPQHF; V gene: TRBV6-6; D gene: NA; clone size: NA; J gene: TRBJ1-5; CDR3 length: 14
CDR3 DNA: TGCGCCAGCAGCCAAGTTCCAGGGGCATTCACCGGGGAGCTGTTTTTT; CDR3 protein: CASSQVPGAFTGELFF; V gene: TRBV4-1; D gene: NA; clone size: once; J gene: TRBJ2-2; CDR3 length: 16
CDR3 DNA: TGTGCCAGCGGGAGGCGGGGGAATGAGCAGTTCTTC; CDR3 protein: CASGRRGNEQFF; V gene: TRBV27; D gene: TRBD2; clone size: NA; J gene: TRBJ2-1; CDR3 length: 12
CDR3 DNA: TGTGCCAGCAGCAAAGAGGACAGGGTCTCCTATAATTCACCCCTCCACTTT; CDR3 protein: CASSKEDRVSYNSPLHF; V gene: TRBV21-1; D gene: NA; clone size: NA; J gene: TRBJ1-6; CDR3 length: 17
CDR3 DNA: TGTGCCAGCACCTCGGTTTGGGGGATGACCACTGAAGCTTTCTTT; CDR3 protein: CASTSVWGMTTEAFF; V gene: TRBV6-5; D gene: NA; clone size: NA; J gene: TRBJ1-1; CDR3 length: 15
CDR3 DNA: TGTGCCAGCAGTTTTCCGCAGGACCGAATCACTGAAGCTTTCTTT; CDR3 protein: CASSFPQDRITEAFF; V gene: TRBV28; D gene: NA; clone size: NA; J gene: TRBJ1-1; CDR3 length: 15
CDR3 DNA: TGTGCCAGCAGCGCGGGGCAGGCTGAAGCTTTCTTT; CDR3 protein: CASSAGQAEAFF; V gene: TRBV9; D gene: NA; clone size: NA; J gene: TRBJ1-1; CDR3 length: 12
CDR3 DNA: TGTGCCAGCAGTTTAGGCAGGGAGAGCTATGGCTACACCTTC; CDR3 protein: CASSLGRESYGYTF; V gene: TRBV27; D gene: NA; clone size: NA; J gene: TRBJ1-2; CDR3 length: 14
CDR3 DNA: TGCGCCAGCAGCTTGCGTGGGGGGGCTGATCAGCCCCAGCATTTT; CDR3 protein: CASSLRGGADQPQHF; V gene: TRBV5-1; D gene: NA; clone size: NA; J gene: TRBJ1-5; CDR3 length: 15
CDR3 DNA: TGTGCCAGCAGCCCAACTAGCGGGAGCCTATACAATGAGCAGTTCTTC; CDR3 protein: CASSPTSGSLYNEQFF; V gene: TRBV25-1; D gene: TRBD2; clone size: NA; J gene: TRBJ2-1; CDR3 length: 16
CDR3 DNA: TGTGCCAGCAGCCAACGCCCCGGGACAGGGATTTACGAGCAGTACTTC; CDR3 protein: CASSQRPGTGIYEQYF; V gene: TRBV14; D gene: TRBD1; clone size: NA; J gene: TRBJ2-7; CDR3 length: 16
CDR3 DNA: TGCGCCAGCAGCTTAACCCTTGCTGGGAGCTCCTATAATTCACCCCTCCACTTT; CDR3 protein: CASSLTLAGSSYNSPLHF; V gene: TRBV5-1; D gene: NA; clone size: NA; J gene: TRBJ1-6; CDR3 length: 18
CDR3 DNA: TGTGCCAGCAGCTTAGGGCAGGGAAGCAATCAGCCCCAGCATTTT; CDR3 protein: CASSLGQGSNQPQHF; V gene: TRBV7-8; D gene: NA; clone size: NA; J gene: TRBJ1-5; CDR3 length: 15
CDR3 DNA: TGCGCCAGCAGCCAAAGGACAGGGCACACCGGGGAGCTGTTTTTT; CDR3 protein: CASSQRTGHTGELFF; V gene: TRBV4-3; D gene: TRBD1; clone size: NA; J gene: TRBJ2-2; CDR3 length: 15
CDR3 DNA: TGTGCCAGCAGCTTGATCCCTGCCCGGACCCAGCGCAACACTGAAGCTTTCTTT; CDR3 protein: CASSLIPARTQRNTEAFF; V gene: TRBV5-5; D gene: NA; clone size: NA; J gene: TRBJ1-1; CDR3 length: 18
CDR3 DNA: TGTGCCACCAGCATAGGTGGGGGGTCCAACACTGAAGCTTTCTTT; CDR3 protein: CATSIGGGSNTEAFF; V gene: TRBV15; D gene: NA; clone size: NA; J gene: TRBJ1-1; CDR3 length: 15
CDR3 DNA: TGTGCCAGCAGTTCCGACAGGGTTGAGACAGATACGCAGTATTTT; CDR3 protein: CASSSDRVETDTQYF; V gene: TRBV27; D gene: TRBD1; clone size: NA; J gene: TRBJ2-3; CDR3 length: 15
CDR3 DNA: TGTGCCAGCGGGGGCCCGACAGGGCCCACAGATACGCAGTATTTT; CDR3 protein: CASGGPTGPTDTQYF; V gene: TRBV5-6; D gene: TRBD1; clone size: NA; J gene: TRBJ2-3; CDR3 length: 15
CDR3 DNA: TGTGCCAGCAGCCCCACCCCTCTAGCGGGAGGCGAGACCCAGTACTTC; CDR3 protein: CASSPTPLAGGETQYF; V gene: TRBV7-9; D gene: TRBD2; clone size: NA; J gene: TRBJ2-5; CDR3 length: 16
CDR3 DNA: TGTGCCAGCAGCTCAGAATCCTCAGGGAAAGGCTCCTACGAGCAGTACTTC; CDR3 protein: CASSSESSGKGSYEQYF; V gene: TRBV7-9; D gene: NA; clone size: NA; J gene: TRBJ2-7; CDR3 length: 17
CDR3 DNA: TGCGCCAGCAGCTTCGGGACTAGCGGGCGAGCAACAGATACGCAGTATTTT; CDR3 protein: CASSFGTSGRATDTQYF; V gene: TRBV5-1; D gene: TRBD2; clone size: NA; J gene: TRBJ2-3; CDR3 length: 17
CDR3 DNA: TGCGCCAGCAGCCAAGAGTATTCCCCTGAAGCTTTCTTT; CDR3 protein: CASSQEYSPEAFF; V gene: TRBV4-1; D gene: NA; clone size: NA; J gene: TRBJ1-1; CDR3 length: 13